What follows describes a single T cell receptor beta chain. Its specificity is not known. Only in-frame clones appear in the TCRdb table, and some are missing; sequencing was by immunoSEQ multiplex PCR. Among fewer than 850,000 clones listed, 90% were seen once. V lost 0 bases and J lost 2, with 5 bases in between. Germline assignment: CDR1 LGHNA and CDR2 YSLEER. The CDR3 consists of 14 residues. The sample comes from a study of shared clonotypes between healthy human individuals. Notes on the study in general: Shared across several donors were roughly 4.7% of the naive CD4 clonotypes. Blood alone was sampled, and tissue repertoires likely differ.

The source of this sequence is a man younger than 30 in good health. Some clones in this sample may be carry-over from other donors' samples. The chain is built from TRBV4-3 and TRBJ1-3, with D perhaps TRBD1 (5 bases). The sequenced material came from memory CD8+ T cells from PBMCs. Stated subset: CD45RO+ cells pooled with CCR7-negative TemRA cells. The CDR3: CASSQEGAGNTIYF. The CDR3 DNA is TGCGCCAGCAGCCAAGAGGGGGCTGGAAACACCATATATTTT.